This T cell receptor (beta chain) derives from a study of T cells in Graves' hyperthyroidism and ophthalmopathy. There are many counts of this clonotype. The antigen is undetermined. From RNA transcripts, TCR beta CDR3 regions were amplified. HTBI primers were the set used in a first-round RT-PCR of the TCR CDR3. TCRdb recomputed calls from the multiplex PCR reads with MiXCR, one row per CDR3 protein. The data contain around 300,000 distinct CDR3 sequences, around 15% of them seen just once; the ten biggest clones take up 34%. General study results and limits: Progression to ophthalmopathy was predicted a median of 6.5 months early. Through a model of 13 V-J features, ophthalmopathy was separated from stable hyperthyroidism.

Those patients with uncontrolled infection, other autoimmune disease, pregnancy or lactation were excluded. The diagnostic basis comprised clinical symptoms, serum thyroxine and TRAb, thyroid ultrasound and orbital computed tomography. Sequences were obtained from blood. The TCR originated in a woman aged 40 to 49 with Graves' ophthalmopathy.

The CDR3 bases are TGTGCCAGCAGTGAATTTACAGGGCACACCGGGGAGCTGTTTTTT. Encoded protein: CASSEFTGHTGELFF. The chain joins TRBV2 to TRBJ2-2; TRBD1 is a possible D gene (6 bases). The V gene's germline CDR1 is SNHLY and CDR2 FYNNEI. Trimming stripped 2 bases from V and 3 bases from J, with 10 bases between. The CDR3 is made up of 15 amino acids.